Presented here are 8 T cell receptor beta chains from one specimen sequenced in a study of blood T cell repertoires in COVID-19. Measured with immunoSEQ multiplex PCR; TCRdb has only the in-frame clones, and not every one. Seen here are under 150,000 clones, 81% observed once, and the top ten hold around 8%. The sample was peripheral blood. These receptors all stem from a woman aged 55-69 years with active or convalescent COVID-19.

The CDR3 reads CASRTRQGNRADTQYF. The CDR3 region has the DNA TGTGCCAGCAGAACCAGGCAGGGGAATCGAGCAGATACGCAGTATTTT. The chain links TRBV28 to TRBJ2-3; possible D gene TRBD1, 6 bases. Germline CDR1 MDHEN, CDR2 SYDVKM. V dropped 6 bases and J dropped 4 bases, with 20 bases sitting between them. This CDR3 is built from 16 residues.

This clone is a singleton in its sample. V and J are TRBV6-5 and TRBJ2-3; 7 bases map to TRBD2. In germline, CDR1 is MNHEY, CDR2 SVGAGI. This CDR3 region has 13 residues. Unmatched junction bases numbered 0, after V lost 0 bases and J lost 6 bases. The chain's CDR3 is CASSYSRGDTQYF. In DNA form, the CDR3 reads TGTGCCAGCAGTTACTCGCGGGGGGATACGCAGTATTTT.

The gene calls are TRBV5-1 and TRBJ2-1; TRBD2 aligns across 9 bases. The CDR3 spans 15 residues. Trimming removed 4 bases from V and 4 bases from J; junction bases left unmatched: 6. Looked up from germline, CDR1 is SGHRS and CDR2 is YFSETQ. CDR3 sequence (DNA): TGCGCCAGCAGCGGGATAGCGGGGGAATACAATGAGCAGTTCTTC. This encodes CASSGIAGEYNEQFF.

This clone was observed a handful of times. The CDR3 loop is CASRKNRGLDEAFF. In DNA form, the CDR3 reads TGTGCCAGCCGGAAAAACAGGGGCTTAGATGAAGCTTTCTTT. This sequence joins TRBV2 and TRBJ1-1; TRBD1 matches at 7 bases. Germline CDR1 reads SNHLY; CDR2 reads FYNNEI. The CDR3 extends over 14 amino acids. The V gene end was trimmed by 8 bases and the J gene end by 7 bases; junction bases not matched to a gene: 13.

CDR3 in amino acids: CASSEAGGGTDGYTF. The CDR3 coding sequence is TGTGCCAGCAGTGAAGCTGGGGGGGGCACTGATGGCTACACCTTC. The chain combines TRBV2 with TRBJ1-2; a weak D match, TRBD1 (6 bases). The CDR3 loop spans 15 amino acids. The germline CDR1 and CDR2 sequences are SNHLY and FYNNEI. V lost 0 bases and J lost 6, with 14 bases in between.

The CDR3 loop reads CASSAWKLAGSTDTQYF. CDR3 DNA: TGTGCCAGCAGTGCTTGGAAACTAGCGGGATCAACAGATACGCAGTATTTT. The chain employs TRBV25-1 and TRBJ2-3, with 10 bases aligning to TRBD2. The CDR3 totals 17 residues. The germline V gene has CDR1 MGHDK and CDR2 SYGVNS. Trimming cost V 4 bases and J 3 bases; bases outside gene matches: 10.

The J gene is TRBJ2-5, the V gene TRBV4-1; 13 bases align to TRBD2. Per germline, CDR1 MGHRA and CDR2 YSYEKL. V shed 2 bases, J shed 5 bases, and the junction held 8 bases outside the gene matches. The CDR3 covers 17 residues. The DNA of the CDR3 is TGCGCCAGCAGCCAACCAACTAGCGGGAGGGCCAGGGAGACCCAGTACTTC. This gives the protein CASSQPTSGRARETQYF.

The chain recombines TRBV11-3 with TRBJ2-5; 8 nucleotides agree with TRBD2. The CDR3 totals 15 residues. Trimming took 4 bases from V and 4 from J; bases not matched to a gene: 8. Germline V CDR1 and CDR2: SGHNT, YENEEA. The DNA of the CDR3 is TGTGCCAGCAGCTCGAGCGGGAGTGAGATAGAGACCCAGTACTTC. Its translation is CASSSSGSEIETQYF.